The present T cell receptor beta chain was sequenced within a study of T cells after posttransplantation cyclophosphamide. This clone was counted ten times or more. The antigen is unknown. A marrow graft followed busulfan-fludarabine conditioning, with cyclophosphamide on days +3 and +4. The protocol was immunoSEQ multiplex PCR, while the TCRdb copy is restricted to in-frame clones and leaves out a portion. This sample carries 7,500 to 8,000 clones, none of them present only once. Germline lookup yields CDR1 SGHTS and CDR2 YDEGEE. CDR3 size: 15 residues. V lost 4 bases, J lost 3 bases, and 6 bases stayed unmatched. Overall study results and limits: Skin or GI-infiltrating T cells shared few TRB sequences with blood. Later post-transplant blood repertoires were often dominated by donor CD8+ memory clones. TRB clonality was highly associated with recipient CMV seropositivity and reactivation.

The chain has TRBV5-8 and TRBJ2-3; 9 nucleotides line up with TRBD1. This sequence was found in a male patient younger than 30 who received an allogeneic stem cell transplant from an unrelated donor, was CMV-positive, and had acute and chronic GVHD. The T cells may partly be graft donor cells. The sample consisted of PBMCs, taken after allogeneic stem cell transplant with posttransplant cyclophosphamide. The CDR3 region has the DNA TGTGCCAGCAGCCCGGGGACAGGGAAGACAGATACGCAGTATTTT. It yields the protein CASSPGTGKTDTQYF.